This T cell receptor (beta chain) is drawn from a study of T-cell reconstitution after alpha-beta-depleted transplantation in children. Unique molecular identifiers were incorporated when the TCRbeta library was constructed. TCRdb re-analysed the PCR reads in MiXCR, keeping a single row per CDR3 protein. The sample lists about 200,000 distinct CDR3 sequences; more than 12% were seen once. This clonotype was counted many times. V lost 4 bases and J 4 bases, leaving 11 bases between the germline ends. CDR3 length: 13 amino acids. Germline CDR1 is SQVTM and CDR2 is ANQGSEA. This sequence was found in a human donor who donated a stem cell graft to a child with acute lymphoblastic leukemia. Sequences were derived from PBMCs from the stem cell graft donor, sampled from the stem cell graft. The J gene is TRBJ1-5, the V gene TRBV29-1; perhaps TRBD1 as D (5 bases). CDR3: CSVGGVGNQPQHF. Written as DNA, the CDR3 is TGCAGCGTTGGAGGGGTCGGAAATCAGCCCCAGCATTTT.